This T cell receptor (beta chain) was captured by sequencing in a study of Ad26.COV2.S vaccination and SARS-CoV-2 variants. At the level of the study: The donor participated in the COV1001 trial, in its Ad26.COV2.S arm. Ad26.COV2.S was injected intramuscularly once or twice, 56 days apart.

Concerning this clone itself: Its antigen is unidentified. This CDR3 is also generated by other DNA sequences in the sample.

The method was immunoSEQ multiplex PCR; TCRdb's version includes in-frame clones alone and lacks a portion of them. The sample records around 400,000 clones, about four fifths being singletons. V shed 1 base and J 7 bases; nucleotides not matched to a gene: 4. The CDR3 covers 14 residues. CDR1 is LGHDT, CDR2 YNNKEL, per germline (reference sequence). The study's findings and limits: Whether participants received vaccine or placebo, their non-spike TCR breadth was similar.

The treatment is: 19 received Ad26.COV2.S at low or high dose, single or two shots; about five received placebo; per-sample allocation not given. All samples were drawn on day 63, counting from the first vaccine or placebo injection. This TCR came from a person aged 18-65 years who received the Ad26.COV2.S COVID-19 vaccine or a placebo. The gene calls are TRBV3-1 (or the pseudogene TRBV3-2) and TRBJ1-5; 7 nucleotides agree with TRBD1. Sequenced here: peripheral blood, sampled in a trial of Ad26.COV2.S vaccine versus placebo. The CDR3 DNA follows: TGTGCCAGCAGCCAAGTCCCAGGGGGGCAGCCCCAGCATTTT. Its protein product is CASSQVPGGQPQHF.